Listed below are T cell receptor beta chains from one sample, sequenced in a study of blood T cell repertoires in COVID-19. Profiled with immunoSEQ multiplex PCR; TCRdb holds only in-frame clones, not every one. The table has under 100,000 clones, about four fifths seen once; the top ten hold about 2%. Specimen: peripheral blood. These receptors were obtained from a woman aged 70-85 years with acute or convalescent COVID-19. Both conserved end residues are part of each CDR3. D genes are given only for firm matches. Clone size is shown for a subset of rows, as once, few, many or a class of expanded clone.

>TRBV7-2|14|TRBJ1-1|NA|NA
TGTGCCAGCAGCTTAGCGGCAGGGTCCGGGAGGACTTTCTTT
CASSLAAGSGRTFF
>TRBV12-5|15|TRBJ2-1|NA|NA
TGTGCTAGTGGTGGGGGGGCAGGGTACTACAATGAGCAGTTCTTC
CASGGGAGYYNEQFF
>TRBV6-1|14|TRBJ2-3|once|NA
TGTGCCAGCAGTGAAGTAATAGGCACAGATACGCAGTATTTT
CASSEVIGTDTQYF
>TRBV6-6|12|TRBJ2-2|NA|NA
TGTGCCAACGGGGGCGGGAGCGGGGAGCTGTTTTTT
CANGGGSGELFF
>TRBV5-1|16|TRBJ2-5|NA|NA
TGCGCCAGCAGTGATGTTACATCCGCCAGCCAAGAGACCCAGTACTTC
CASSDVTSASQETQYF
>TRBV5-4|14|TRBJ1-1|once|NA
TGTGCCAGCAGCTTGCCCTCAGGAAACACTGAAGCTTTCTTT
CASSLPSGNTEAFF
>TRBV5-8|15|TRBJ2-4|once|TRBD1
TGTGCCAGCAGCCTAAGAGGGGGCCTGAAAAACATTCAGTACTTC
CASSLRGGLKNIQYF
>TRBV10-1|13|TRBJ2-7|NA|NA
TGCGCCAGCAGTCAGGGGGGCCTCGGCGAGCAGTACTTC
CASSQGGLGEQYF
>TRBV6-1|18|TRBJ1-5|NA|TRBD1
TGTGCCAGCAGTGAAGATCCAGGGGGCGCCTATGTAGATCAGCCCCAGCATTTT
CASSEDPGGAYVDQPQHF
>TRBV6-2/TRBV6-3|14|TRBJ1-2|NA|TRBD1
TGTGCCAGCAGTTACAGGGGGCTAAACTATGGCTACACCTTC
CASSYRGLNYGYTF
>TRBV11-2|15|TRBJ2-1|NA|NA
TGTGCCAGCAGCTTAGACGGGTCCGGGTACAATGAGCAGTTCTTC
CASSLDGSGYNEQFF
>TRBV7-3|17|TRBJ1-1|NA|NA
TGTGCCAGCAGCGTTATGGGGGGTCCGAACTTGAACACTGAAGCTTTCTTT
CASSVMGGPNLNTEAFF
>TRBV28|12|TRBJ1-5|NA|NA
TGTGCCAGCACCCTGGGGGGTCAGCCCCAGCATTTT
CASTLGGQPQHF
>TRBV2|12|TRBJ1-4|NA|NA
TGTGCCAGCATGAAAGGGGATGAAAAACTGTTTTTT
CASMKGDEKLFF
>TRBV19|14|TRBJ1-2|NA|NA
TGTGCCAGCACCCCGACCCCGACTGTCTATGGCTACACCTTC
CASTPTPTVYGYTF
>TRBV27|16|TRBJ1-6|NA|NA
TGTGCCAGCAGTTCAAGGGGCGGGGGTATTAATTCACCCCTCCACTTT
CASSSRGGGINSPLHF
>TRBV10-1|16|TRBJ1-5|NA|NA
TGCGCCAGCAGAATACAGAGTTTTCTACGGAATCAGCCCCAGCATTTT
CASRIQSFLRNQPQHF
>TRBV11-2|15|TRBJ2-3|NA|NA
TGTGCCAGCAGCTTAGCGGGGGGCGGCACAGATACGCAGTATTTT
CASSLAGGGTDTQYF
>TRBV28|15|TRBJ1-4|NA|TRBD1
TGTGCCAGCAGTTTAGGGACAGGCCTAAATGAAAAACTGTTTTTT
CASSLGTGLNEKLFF
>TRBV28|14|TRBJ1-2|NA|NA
TGTGCCAGCAGTTTTGACAGCCCTGTTGACGGCTACACCTTC
CASSFDSPVDGYTF
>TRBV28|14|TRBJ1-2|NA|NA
TGTGCCAGCAGTTTTCCGACAGAAGCCCGTGGCTACACCTTC
CASSFPTEARGYTF
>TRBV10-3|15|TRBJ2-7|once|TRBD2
TGTGCCATCAGTGAGTCTACCGGGGGGTTCGACGAGCAGTACTTC
CAISESTGGFDEQYF
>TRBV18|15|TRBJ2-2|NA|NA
TGTGCCAGCTCACCAGAGCGGGCCAACACCGGGGAGCTGTTTTTT
CASSPERANTGELFF
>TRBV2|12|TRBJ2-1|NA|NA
TGTGCCAGCAGAAATTATCAGGATGAGCAGTTCTTC
CASRNYQDEQFF
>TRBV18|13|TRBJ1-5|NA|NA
TGTGCCAGCTCACCAATAAGCGATCAGCCCCAGCATTTT
CASSPISDQPQHF
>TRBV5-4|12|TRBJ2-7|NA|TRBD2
TGTGCCAGCAGCCCGGGCGGGGGCGAGCAGTACTTC
CASSPGGGEQYF
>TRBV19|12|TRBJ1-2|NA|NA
TGTGCCAGTATGGAGGGGAACTATGGCTACACCTTC
CASMEGNYGYTF
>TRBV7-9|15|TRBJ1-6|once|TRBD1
TGTGCCAGCAGCTTTACCGGGACAGAGAATTCACCCCTCCACTTT
CASSFTGTENSPLHF
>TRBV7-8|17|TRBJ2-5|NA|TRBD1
TGTGCCAGCAGCCCCAACCTCCGGACAGGTTCTGGAGAGACCCAGTACTTC
CASSPNLRTGSGETQYF
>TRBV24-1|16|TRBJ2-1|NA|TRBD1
TGTGCCACCAGTGAACCCGGACAGGGGGCGTCTAATGAGCAGTTCTTC
CATSEPGQGASNEQFF
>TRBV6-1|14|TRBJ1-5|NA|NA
TGTGCCAGCAGTGAAGTGAGGGGAGGGCAGCCCCAGCATTTT
CASSEVRGGQPQHF
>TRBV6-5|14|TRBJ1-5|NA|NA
TGTGCCAGCACCAAGGACAATTTCAATCAGCCCCAGCATTTT
CASTKDNFNQPQHF
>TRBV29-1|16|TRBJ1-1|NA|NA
TGCAGCGTTGAAGATATTGCGGGGGAAAAGGGGACTGAAGCTTTCTTT
CSVEDIAGEKGTEAFF
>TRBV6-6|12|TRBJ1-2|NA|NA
TGTGCCAGCAGTTTGTCTGCTAATGGCTACACCTTC
CASSLSANGYTF
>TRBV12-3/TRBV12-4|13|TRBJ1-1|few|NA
TGTGCCAGCAGTGACGACTTGAACACTGAAGCTTTCTTT
CASSDDLNTEAFF
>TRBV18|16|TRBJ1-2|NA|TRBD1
TGTGCCAGCTCACCCGGACAGGGCACCGCTAACTATGGCTACACCTTC
CASSPGQGTANYGYTF
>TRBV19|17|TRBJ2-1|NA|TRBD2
TGTGCCAGTCGGTCCCCTTGGGAAAGCGGGAGTTACAATGAGCAGTTCTTC
CASRSPWESGSYNEQFF
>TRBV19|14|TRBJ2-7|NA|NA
TGTGCCAGTAGTAGAGGACGGACTTTCTACGAGCAGTACTTC
CASSRGRTFYEQYF
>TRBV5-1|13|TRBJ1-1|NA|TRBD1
TGCGCCACCCGATACGACAGGGGAACTGAAGCTTTCTTT
CATRYDRGTEAFF
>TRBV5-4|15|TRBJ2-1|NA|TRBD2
TGTGCCAGCAGCCCCAAGACTAGCGGGGACAATGAGCAGTTCTTC
CASSPKTSGDNEQFF
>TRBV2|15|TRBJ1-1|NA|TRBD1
TGTGCCAGCAGAGGGGGTGGGGACAGGAACACTGAAGCTTTCTTT
CASRGGGDRNTEAFF
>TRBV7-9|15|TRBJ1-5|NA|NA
TGTGCCAGCAGCTTACCGGGGGGTTCGGATCAGCCCCAGCATTTT
CASSLPGGSDQPQHF
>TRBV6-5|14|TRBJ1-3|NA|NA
TGTGCCAGCAAGAGGGCCTTCTCTGGAAACACCATATATTTT
CASKRAFSGNTIYF
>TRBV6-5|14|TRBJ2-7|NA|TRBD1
TGTGCCACTCACTCCGGGACAGGAACCTACGAGCAGTACTTC
CATHSGTGTYEQYF
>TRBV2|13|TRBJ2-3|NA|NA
TGTGCCAGCACCGAAGGGGGGGAAGATACGCAGTATTTT
CASTEGGEDTQYF
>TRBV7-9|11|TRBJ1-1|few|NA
TGTGCCAGCAGCTTCGGGACTGAAGCTTTCTTT
CASSFGTEAFF
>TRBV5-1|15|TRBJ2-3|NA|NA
TGCGCCAGCAGCTCTGGCGGGGTAAGCACAGATACGCAGTATTTT
CASSSGGVSTDTQYF
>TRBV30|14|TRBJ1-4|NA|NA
TGTGCCTGCACGTCAGGCACAACTAATGAAAAACTGTTTTTT
CACTSGTTNEKLFF
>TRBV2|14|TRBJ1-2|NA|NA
TGTGCCAGCAGCCGGACAGTAACTAACTATGGCTACACCTTC
CASSRTVTNYGYTF
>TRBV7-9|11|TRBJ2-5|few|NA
TGTGCCAGCAGCCCTTCCGAGACCCAGTACTTC
CASSPSETQYF
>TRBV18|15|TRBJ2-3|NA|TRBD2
TGTGCCAGCTCCCAGACTAGCGGGGGAATAGATACGCAGTATTTT
CASSQTSGGIDTQYF
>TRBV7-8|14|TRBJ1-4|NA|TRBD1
TGTGCCAGCAGCTTAGGGCAGGGGGCGAGGAAACTGTTTTTT
CASSLGQGARKLFF
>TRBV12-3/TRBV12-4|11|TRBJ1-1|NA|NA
TGTGCCAGCAGTTTAAGGAGTGAAGCTTTCTTT
CASSLRSEAFF